This T cell receptor (beta chain) comes out of a study of blood T cells in healthy people across ages. General study points: Age brought a roughly linear fall in TCR beta diversity measured per million T cells.

Comment on this clonotype: Its target is not known.

Then a second PCR, running about 6 to 12 cycles, was carried out with a sample-barcoded 5' primer and a J-beta primer mix. Each CDR3 protein gets one entry after TCRdb re-called the 5' RACE reads with MiXCR. There are under 950,000 distinct CDR3 sequences in the sample; 22% occur only once, and around 22% lies in the top ten. The length of the CDR3 is 16 residues. V was shortened by 1 base and J by 6 bases, with 16 bases between the two germline ends. The sequence was collected from a man aged 70 or older in good health. The rearrangement uses TRBV12-3 or TRBV12-4 and TRBJ1-5; possible D gene TRBD1, 5 bases. Specimen: blood. CDR3 coding DNA: TGTGCCAGCAGTTTAGGGCTGGGGCATTCAGGTCAGCCCCAGCATTTT. It encodes CASSLGLGHSGQPQHF.